This T cell receptor beta chain came from a study of cytomegalovirus exposure and HLA in healthy donors. It was healthy bone marrow donors who served as donors. About this clone itself: What it binds is unknown.

Primers included in the PCR were 60 Vbeta and 13 Jbeta primers. The table came from immunoSEQ multiplex PCR; TCRdb's copy has only in-frame clones and leaves some out. The table records some 91,000 clones, about three quarters of them present only once. Regarding the study as a whole: For most TCR beta V segments, an earlier analysis put the productive rate at about 90% or about 30% of the time. Altogether, 150 to 200 TCR beta chains were recorded as cytomegalovirus-associated. The likely origin of a cluster of highly shared sequence variants was a sequencing artifact.

The CDR3 has 16 amino acids. V lost 7 bases, J lost 4 bases, and 14 bases stayed unmatched. CDR1 is ENHRY and CDR2 is SYGVKD in the germline V gene. This clonotype originated in a man aged 35-49 years in good health and CMV-seropositive. The source material was PBMCs. V and J are TRBV10-3 and TRBJ1-1; TRBD1 aligns across 8 bases. CDR3 nucleotide sequence: TGTGCCATCACCATGACACCACAGGGGGAAGCCACTGAAGCTTTCTTT. This encodes CAITMTPQGEATEAFF.